A single sample gave rise to the 20 T cell receptor beta chains below, sequenced in a study of blood T cell repertoires in COVID-19. The protocol was immunoSEQ multiplex PCR, while the TCRdb copy is restricted to in-frame clones and leaves out a portion. The sample holds 390,000 or so clones, 75% to 90% seen once. Material for sequencing was peripheral blood. Receptors originate from a woman aged 30 to 39 with active or convalescent COVID-19.

The rearrangement links TRBV4-1 to TRBJ2-2; D may be TRBD1 (5 bases). CDR3 length equals 14 residues. Trimming took off 4 bases at V and 4 bases at J, with 10 bases between the two ends. Germline assignment: CDR1 MGHRA and CDR2 YSYEKL. CDR3 in amino acids: CASSLPRATGELFF. The CDR3, as DNA: TGCGCCAGCAGCCTCCCCAGGGCCACCGGGGAGCTGTTTTTT.

The rearrangement joins TRBV6-6 to TRBJ1-1; no reliable D call. Between the trimmed V and J ends, which lost 1 base and 1 base, there was a span of 13 bases. Germline V CDR1 and CDR2: MNHNY, SVGAGI (reference sequence). This CDR3 is 16 amino acids long. In DNA, the CDR3 is TGTGCCAGCAGTTACTATACTACCGGGAGGAACACTGAAGCTTTCTTT. Its protein is CASSYYTTGRNTEAFF.

The genes are TRBV9 and TRBJ2-1; 11 nucleotides line up with TRBD2. CDR3 length: 15 amino acids. The germline V gene has CDR1 SGDLS and CDR2 YYNGEE. V shed 4 bases, J shed 5 bases, and the junction held 5 bases outside the gene matches. The CDR3 coding sequence is TGTGCCAGCAGCCCGACTAGCGGGGTGAACAATGAGCAGTTCTTC. This codes for CASSPTSGVNNEQFF.

This clone was recorded a few times. The V and J genes are TRBV3-1 (or the pseudogene TRBV3-2) and TRBJ2-2, with unresolved D. The CDR3 is made up of 16 amino acids. Germline V gives CDR1 LGHDT, CDR2 YNNKEL (reference sequence). V lost 1 base and J lost 1, with 10 bases in between. The CDR3 DNA follows: TGTGCCAGCAGCCAAGTATGGCAGTTGAACACCGGGGAGCTGTTTTTT. This codes for CASSQVWQLNTGELFF.

The chain joins TRBV30 to TRBJ1-2; no clear D. Germline CDR1 GTSNPN, CDR2 SVGIG (reference sequence). The CDR3 spans 12 residues. Trimming stripped 0 bases from V and 2 bases from J, with 4 bases between. The CDR3 sequence: CAWSVQNYGYTF. The CDR3, as DNA: TGTGCCTGGAGTGTTCAGAACTATGGCTACACCTTC.

The chain joins TRBV18 to TRBJ1-1, with D possibly TRBD1 on 5 matching bases. The germline V gene encodes CDR1 KGHSH and CDR2 LQKENI. The CDR3 spans 15 residues. Trimming pared 3 bases from V and 7 bases from J, leaving 18 bases between. Written as DNA, the CDR3 is TGTGCCAGCTCACCGATGGAAGGGGCGTTGAGTGAAGCTTTCTTT. Amino acid sequence: CASSPMEGALSEAFF.

Only a few counts were recorded for this clone. The chain joins TRBV11-2 to TRBJ1-1; D call uncertain. V gave up 6 bases and J gave up 4 bases, with 12 bases separating them. The CDR3 extends over 13 amino acids. The germline CDR1 and CDR2 sequences are SGHAT and FQNNGV. Written as DNA, the CDR3 is TGTGCCAGCAGGAGGACGGGAAGCACTGAAGCTTTCTTT. This encodes CASRRTGSTEAFF. Filled out from reference TRBV11-2 and TRBJ1-1, the complete variable domain reads EAGVAQSPRYKIIEKRQSVAFWCNPISGHATLYWYQQILGQGPKLLIQFQNNGVVDDSQLPKDRFSAERLKGVDSTLKIQPAKLEDSAVYLCASRRTGSTEAFFGQGTRLTVV.

To note about this clone: Additional DNA sequences in this sample encode the identical CDR3. The V gene is TRBV6-1, the J gene TRBJ1-2; D may be TRBD1 (6 bases). CDR3 length equals 13 residues. Germline loops: CDR1 MNHNS, CDR2 SASEGT. Trimming removed 2 bases from V and 5 bases from J, with 9 bases in between. The CDR3 loop reads CASSESGVYGYTF. CDR3 in DNA: TGTGCCAGCAGTGAATCAGGGGTGTATGGCTACACCTTC.

This clone was found once. The chain uses TRBV6-2 or TRBV6-3 and TRBJ1-5; 7 bases line up with TRBD1. CDR3 length: 16 amino acids. The trim removed 4 bases at V and 2 bases at J, leaving 8 bases unmatched. CDR1 MNHEY and CDR2 SVGEGT come from the germline V gene. The chain's CDR3 is CASSSRTGVGNQPQHF. CDR3 bases: TGTGCCAGCAGTTCTCGAACAGGGGTAGGCAATCAGCCCCAGCATTTT.

The chain is built from TRBV4-1 and TRBJ2-1; 9 nucleotides match TRBD2. The ends lost 3 bases at V and 0 bases at J; junction bases unmatched: 15. This CDR3 spans 20 amino acids. CDR1 MGHRA and CDR2 YSYEKL come from the germline V gene. CDR3 DNA sequence: TGCGCCAGCAGCCAGGCGTCCGGGACTAGCCCTTATAGCTCCTACAATGAGCAGTTCTTC. This codes for CASSQASGTSPYSSYNEQFF.

This clone has just one count. V and J are TRBV4-1 and TRBJ2-3; D perhaps matches TRBD1 (6 bases). CDR3 length equals 15 residues. The V gene's germline CDR1 is MGHRA and CDR2 YSYEKL. V lost 1 base, J lost 2 bases, and 10 bases lay in between. The CDR3 DNA is TGCGCCAGCAGCCAAGGTAACAGGGACACAGATACGCAGTATTTT. It codes for CASSQGNRDTDTQYF.

In its sample, this clone was seen once. The chain employs TRBV6-5 and TRBJ1-3, with 7 bases that match TRBD1. Germline assignment: CDR1 MNHEY and CDR2 SVGAGI. The CDR3 spans 14 residues. Trimming at V came to 5 bases and at J to 4 bases, leaving 5 bases not matched to a gene. This CDR3 reads CASSRDSLGNTIYF. The DNA for the CDR3 is TGTGCCAGCAGTAGGGACAGCTTGGGAAACACCATATATTTT.

The chain has TRBV10-2 and TRBJ1-2; tentative D call: TRBD1 (6 bases). CDR1 is WSHSY, CDR2 SAAADI, per germline. Trimming pared 2 bases from V and 7 bases from J, leaving 14 bases between. This CDR3 spans 14 amino acids. CDR3 amino acids: CASSEMRQGSGYTF. DNA for the CDR3: TGCGCCAGCAGTGAGATGAGGCAGGGGAGTGGCTACACCTTC.

A few counts support this clone. V is TRBV5-1 and J is TRBJ2-5; D not certain. The germline gives CDR1 SGHRS, CDR2 YFSETQ. The CDR3 totals 14 residues. V lost 4 bases and J 4 bases, leaving 14 bases between the germline ends. The CDR3 sequence is CASSHKQNAETQYF. CDR3 DNA sequence: TGCGCCAGCAGCCACAAACAAAACGCAGAGACCCAGTACTTC.

The chain is built from TRBV6-5 and TRBJ1-2; D call uncertain. Germline V gene sequence: CDR1 MNHEY, CDR2 SVGAGI. V was pared by 6 bases and J by 4 bases, with 9 bases between. The CDR3 has 12 residues. The CDR3 is CASRSGLYGYTF. In DNA form, the CDR3 reads TGTGCCAGCAGGAGTGGACTCTATGGCTACACCTTC.

Remarks on this clone: Other DNA sequences in this specimen translate into the identical CDR3. The rearrangement uses TRBV5-6 and TRBJ2-3; 9 bases align to TRBD2. Germline trimming cut 2 bases from V and 3 bases from J; bases unmatched to any gene: 7. The CDR3 runs to 16 residues. Germline CDR1 is SGHDT and CDR2 is YYEEEE. DNA of the CDR3: TGTGCCAGCAGCTTAGCGGGAGGATCGAGAACAGATACGCAGTATTTT. Its protein product is CASSLAGGSRTDTQYF.

V and J are TRBV24-1 and TRBJ2-4; 11 bases line up with TRBD1. Germline-derived CDR1 and CDR2 are KGHDR and SFDVKD. The J segment lost 0 bases and the V segment lost 9 bases, leaving 6 bases of the junction unmatched. The CDR3 has 16 amino acids. The CDR3 DNA reads as TGTGCCACCGGACAGGGGGCGACTTTAGCCAAAAACATTCAGTACTTC. It codes for CATGQGATLAKNIQYF.

The chain recombines TRBV2 with TRBJ1-1; TRBD1 matches 8 bases. CDR1 SNHLY and CDR2 FYNNEI come from the germline V gene. V lost 7 bases, J lost 1 base, and 2 bases stayed unmatched. This CDR3 has 13 amino acids. DNA of the CDR3: TGTGCCAGCAACGGACAGGGGAACACTGAAGCTTTCTTT. It specifies CASNGQGNTEAFF.

This rearrangement joins TRBV7-2 to TRBJ1-2; D may be TRBD1 (5 bases). Germline assignment: CDR1 SGHTA and CDR2 FQGNSA. This CDR3 spans 14 amino acids. V lost 3 bases to trimming and J lost 4 bases, with 12 bases between them. CDR3 sequence: CASSLPTGPYGYTF. The CDR3 bases are TGTGCCAGCAGCTTGCCCACAGGTCCCTATGGCTACACCTTC.

The CDR3 reads CASSQGGNQPQHF. CDR3 bases: TGTGCCAGTAGTCAGGGGGGCAATCAGCCCCAGCATTTT. V is TRBV19 and J is TRBJ1-5; 7 bases agree with TRBD1. Germline CDR1 LNHDA, CDR2 SQIVND (reference sequence). The V gene end was trimmed by 5 bases and the J gene end by 2 bases; junction bases not matched to a gene: 0. This CDR3 has 13 residues. Based on the CDR3 plus reference TRBV19 and TRBJ1-5, the full variable domain is DGGITQSPKYLFRKEGQNVTLSCEQNLNHDAMYWYRQDPGQGLRLIYYSQIVNDFQKGDIAEGYSVSREKKESFPLTVTSAQKNPTAFYLCASSQGGNQPQHFGDGTRLSIL.